This T cell receptor beta chain was captured by sequencing in a study of cytomegalovirus exposure and HLA in healthy donors. This clone was counted between two and nine times. Both 60 Vbeta primers and 13 Jbeta primers went into the PCR. Per the authors' pipeline: Unique TCR beta chains totaled some 80 million in a later count, with approximately 11 million of them shared. The protocol was immunoSEQ multiplex PCR, while the TCRdb copy is restricted to in-frame clones and leaves out a portion. The V and J calls and clone size come from that table; D and trimming were worked out from the DNA. The profile shows roughly 120,000 clones, over 60% of them singletons. V shed 5 bases and J 5 bases; nucleotides not matched to a gene: 7. The V gene's germline CDR1 is SGHAT and CDR2 FQNNGV. This CDR3 is 15 amino acids long.

Sequenced input: PBMCs. This receptor was obtained from a man aged 45 to 65 in good health and CMV-seronegative. This chain joins TRBV11-2 and TRBJ2-2, with TRBD2 matching over 8 bases. CDR3 DNA: TGTGCCAGCAGCGAGGTCGGGGGGGTTACCGGGGAGCTGTTTTTT. This translates into CASSEVGGVTGELFF.